Listed below are T cell receptor beta chains from one sample, sequenced in a study of cytomegalovirus exposure and HLA in healthy donors. Profiling relied on immunoSEQ multiplex PCR, and the TCRdb table lists in-frame clones only, not all of them. The table has 140,000 or so clones, about 66% seen once. Sequencing was performed on PBMCs. All receptors derive from a male donor in good health and CMV-seronegative. Both conserved end residues are part of each CDR3. The order of the fields is D gene, V gene, clone size, J gene, CDR3 length, CDR3 DNA, CDR3 protein. D genes are given only for firm matches. The size of a clone is reported for some rows only, either as once, few or many, or as a class for expanded clones.

TRBD1	TRBV29-1	.	TRBJ1-2	16	TGCAGCGGTTCGACAGGGGGCTTGGGCGCTAACTATGGCTACACCTTC	CSGSTGGLGANYGYTF
.	TRBV2	few	TRBJ2-1	13	TGTGCCAGCAGTGTCAACTACAACAATGAGCAGTTCTTC	CASSVNYNNEQFF
.	TRBV7-9	few	TRBJ1-2	15	TGTGCCAGCAGCTTTAGAGGGCAGTTCCCGTATGGCTACCCCTTC	CASSFRGQFPYGYPF
TRBD2	TRBV10-1	.	TRBJ2-3	14	TGCGCCAGCAGCGATAGCGGGGGGGTAGATACGCAGTATTTT	CASSDSGGVDTQYF
.	TRBV11-3	.	TRBJ1-1	13	TGTGCCAGCAGCTTATTCTTGAACACTGAAGCTTTCTTT	CASSLFLNTEAFF
TRBD1	TRBV7-9	.	TRBJ1-4	16	TGTGCCAGCAGCTTCGGGACAGGGGCAACTAATGAAAAACTGTTTTTT	CASSFGTGATNEKLFF
TRBD1	TRBV7-2	.	TRBJ1-4	15	TGTGCCAGCAGCGGCCGGGACAGGGTCGGGGAAAAACTGTTTTTT	CASSGRDRVGEKLFF
.	TRBV28	.	TRBJ2-7	16	TGTGCCAGCAGTCCGCCGAGGGCCAGGAGGTCCTACGAGCAGTACTTC	CASSPPRARRSYEQYF
.	TRBV28	few	TRBJ1-6	15	TGTGCCAGCATGTCGCCGAGCTCCTATAATTCACCCCTCCACTTT	CASMSPSSYNSPLHF
.	TRBV6-1	few	TRBJ1-1	14	TGTGCCAGCAGTCCGCCCACACAAAACACTGAAGCTTTCTTT	CASSPPTQNTEAFF
.	TRBV19	few	TRBJ1-1	14	TGTGCCAGTAGTAGACAACGTCCGAACACTGAAGCTTTCTTT	CASSRQRPNTEAFF
TRBD2	TRBV5-4	few	TRBJ2-7	19	TGTGCCAGCAGCTTCGGCGTATCGGGGCTAGCGGGAAACCTCTACGAGCAGTACTTC	CASSFGVSGLAGNLYEQYF
TRBD1	TRBV18	.	TRBJ2-7	16	TGTGCCAGCTCACCACTCCCGGGACAGGGATCGGGCGAGCAGTACTTC	CASSPLPGQGSGEQYF
TRBD2	TRBV27	.	TRBJ2-7	14	TGTGCCAGCAGTTTTGTGGGAGGGATCGACGAGCAGTACTTC	CASSFVGGIDEQYF
TRBD2	TRBV7-9	.	TRBJ2-7	18	TGTGCCAGCAGCTCCAGCAATTTACTAGCGGGGGCCCTTCACGAGCAGTACTTC	CASSSSNLLAGALHEQYF
.	TRBV4-2	.	TRBJ2-3	14	TGTGCCAGCAGCCAAGAGGGAGACACAGATACGCAGTATTTT	CASSQEGDTDTQYF
TRBD2	TRBV7-6	.	TRBJ2-2	15	TGTGCCAGCAGCGGCACTAGCGGGGGGTCCGGGGAGCTGTTTTTT	CASSGTSGGSGELFF
.	TRBV7-2	few	TRBJ1-1	14	TGTGCCAGCAGCCCCCTAGGTATGAACACTGAAGCTTTCTTT	CASSPLGMNTEAFF
TRBD2	TRBV6-5	.	TRBJ2-3	14	TGTGCCAGCAGCCTCGGGACTAACACAGATACGCAGTATTTT	CASSLGTNTDTQYF
TRBD1	TRBV19	.	TRBJ1-1	15	TGTGCCAGTAGCAGGGGGCTGGGCTTGGGGACTGAAGCTTTCTTT	CASSRGLGLGTEAFF
TRBD2	TRBV11-2	.	TRBJ2-1	15	TGTGCCAGCACTTCGGTAACTAGCGGGGGTTATGAGCAGTTCTTC	CASTSVTSGGYEQFF
.	TRBV28	.	TRBJ2-6	13	TGTGCCAGCGTCAGATCTGGGGCCAACGTCCTGACTTTC	CASVRSGANVLTF
TRBD1	TRBV7-2	.	TRBJ2-4	19	TGTGCCAGCAGCCGGCGTTCCGGGACAGGGGATCTAGCCAAAAACATTCAGTACTTC	CASSRRSGTGDLAKNIQYF
TRBD2	TRBV7-9	.	TRBJ2-7	15	TGTGCCAGCAGCTTAGGAGCTAGCGGGGCGGACGAGCAGTACTTC	CASSLGASGADEQYF
TRBD1	TRBV6-1	.	TRBJ1-5	13	TGTGCCAGCGAGTCAGGGGGCTTTCAGCCCCAGCATTTT	CASESGGFQPQHF
TRBD1	TRBV18	.	TRBJ2-5	14	TGTGCCAGCTCAAGACAGGGGAGGCAAGAGACCCAGTACTTC	CASSRQGRQETQYF